Sequencing of this T cell receptor (beta chain) was carried out in a study of blood T cell repertoires in COVID-19 (dated by TCRdb to about 2020). In the study overall: Samples from collaborators originated in the United States, Italy and Spain and spanned both the acute and convalescent phases of COVID-19. The material from the prospective study consisted of cDNA or gDNA derived from T cells, B-cell-depleted T cells, or PBMCs. Deeply sampled blood TCRbeta repertoires from subjects exposed to, actively infected with, or recovered from COVID-19 were included in the dataset. The repertoires were made available in a free public database intended to serve as a resource for research on the immune response to SARS-CoV-2. Samples were obtained from the ongoing ImmuneRACE study (first 160 participants) and from over 1,000 subjects provided by 6 global collaborators. A de-identified subject ID, COVID-19 status, age in years and sex were almost always included in the sample metadata. HLA class I and class II types, where available, came from metadata supplied by the sample provider rather than from assay-based typing.

Looking up the germline V gene yields CDR1 SGHAT and CDR2 FQNNGV. The germline V and J ends show losses of 6 bases and 5 bases respectively, and no gene match explains 14 bases of the junction. The CDR3 starts with the cysteine, ends with the phenylalanine, and has 17 residues. The kept DNA is CDR3 alone, 51 bases in frame from the first base. What the research found in general, with its limitations: The quantity of clinical and demographic metadata differed by source and by participant and was supplied without curation.

Remarks on this clone: Its antigen remains unidentified. No much larger clone exists at a distance of one base, and base qualities are not known.

In the prospective study, participants were 18 to 89 years old, resided in 20 to 30 geographic areas of the United States, and were enrolled through a virtual design. In the prospective study, cohorts were assigned on the basis of participant-reported clinical history obtained from a screening survey and a study questionnaire. Exposed participants had been in contact, within 2 weeks of entering the study, with a person who had a PCR-confirmed or clinician-diagnosed case of COVID-19. Mobile phlebotomists in the prospective study collected whole blood, serum and a nasopharyngeal or oropharyngeal swab from every participant. Additional blood draws and questionnaires over an approximately two-month period could optionally be provided by prospective study participants. Before DNA extraction, blood samples from the prospective study were shipped at room temperature or frozen. The immunoSEQ Assay, a bias-controlled multiplex PCR, was used to amplify TCRbeta CDR3 regions from genomic DNA. Processing in the source paper ran as follows. Within the assay, amplification of reference gene primers was used to estimate how many nucleated cells each sample contained. To quantify the absolute abundance of each unique TCRbeta CDR3 rearrangement, sequence reads were collapsed and filtered. For each sample, productive Simpson clonality was calculated by taking the square root of Simpson's diversity index across productive rearrangements. Drawn from immuneACCESS, this table holds only the in-frame rearrangements with V and J called that TCRdb kept. Clones are partly lost; checked studies trace under half to an unresolved V gene and leave the rest unexplained. V, J and clone size are those of that table, while D and trimming were read from the DNA. The sample records roughly 200,000 clones, around four fifths of which are singletons. The ten largest clones add up to more than 4.5% of the sample.

The source of this sequence is a woman aged 50 to 60 who had been exposed to COVID-19. The V and J segments used are TRBV11-2 and TRBJ2-2, with 8 bases matching TRBD1. The sample was PBMCs or T cells enriched from blood (not recorded which). CDR3 sequence: CASSPSRGQALTGELFF. The DNA sequence is TGTGCCAGCAGTCCCAGTCGGGGACAGGCTTTGACCGGGGAGCTGTTTTTT.